These 24 T cell receptor beta chains came from one sample sequenced in a study of blood T cell repertoires in COVID-19. The method was immunoSEQ multiplex PCR; TCRdb's version includes in-frame clones alone and lacks a portion of them. The sample lists about 50,000 clones; about 86% were seen once. Sequencing used peripheral blood. The receptors shown here come from a man at least 80 years old with active COVID-19.

The chain joins TRBV5-4 to TRBJ1-3, with a possible D match to TRBD1 (6 bases). Germline loops: CDR1 SGHNT, CDR2 YYREEE (reference sequence). This CDR3 has 16 amino acids. V was trimmed by 1 base and J by 0 bases, leaving 11 bases between them. The DNA of the CDR3 is TGTGCCAGCAGCTTGCTGGACAGCCACTCTGGAAACACCATATATTTT. Amino acid sequence: CASSLLDSHSGNTIYF.

This chain uses TRBV15 with TRBJ2-1; tentatively, D is TRBD2 (5 bases). The CDR3 runs 14 residues. Deletions cut 2 bases from V and 6 bases from J, with 11 bases between. The germline CDR1 and CDR2 sequences are LNHNV and YYDKDF (reference sequence). The CDR3 bases are TGTGCCACCAGCAGACGGACTGGCCCCAATGAGCAGTTCTTC. Residues: CATSRRTGPNEQFF.

Regarding this clone: Germline is not matched at one junction end, which may reflect a read error. The chain links TRBV7-3 to TRBJ2-1; TRBD2 agrees at 7 bases. Per the germline V gene, CDR1 is SGHTA and CDR2 is FQGTGA. This CDR3 region has 15 residues. CDR3: CASRLTREPYNEQFF. In nucleotides, the CDR3 is TGTGCCAGCAGGTTAACGCGGGAGCCCTACAATGAGCAGTTCTTC.

The chain carries TRBV25-1 and TRBJ1-5; D may be TRBD1 (5 bases). V was cut by 10 bases and J by 5 bases, with 15 bases left in between. Germline CDR1 is MGHDK and CDR2 is SYGVNS. The CDR3 has 13 residues. CDR3 nucleotide sequence: TGTGCCAACTCGATTGAAGGGGATCAGCCCCAGCATTTT. It yields the protein CANSIEGDQPQHF.

The chain uses TRBV5-5 and TRBJ1-5, with no clear D. The CDR3 runs to 15 residues. Trimming stripped 9 bases from V and 0 bases from J, with 16 bases between. Germline V gene lookup returns CDR1 SGHKS and CDR2 YYEKEE (reference sequence). The CDR3 sequence is CATLRKYYSNQPQHF. CDR3 nucleotides: TGTGCCACCCTGCGGAAGTATTATAGCAATCAGCCCCAGCATTTT.

V usage is TRBV28 and J usage is TRBJ2-4; D remains unclear. The CDR3 has 15 amino acids. V lost 6 bases to trimming and J lost 0 bases, with 12 bases between them. Germline V CDR1 and CDR2: MDHEN, SYDVKM. The CDR3 DNA follows: TGTGCCAGCAGCGGCGTTCGGGTAGCCAAAAACATTCAGTACTTC. Translation gives CASSGVRVAKNIQYF.

The chain recombines TRBV7-6 with TRBJ2-5; TRBD2 matches 11 bases. V lost 4 bases and J lost 2; bases outside the gene matches: 3. CDR3 size: 15 residues. The germline gives CDR1 SGHVS, CDR2 FNYEAQ. Written as DNA, the CDR3 is TGTGCCAGCAGCTGGGGGACTAGCGGTCAAGAGACCCAGTACTTC. It translates to CASSWGTSGQETQYF. The full variable domain, with the rest looked up from reference TRBV7-6 and TRBJ2-5, is GAGVSQSPRYKVTKRGQDVALRCDPISGHVSLYWYRQALGQGPEFLTYFNYEAQQDKSGLPNDRFSAERPEGSISTLTIQRTEQRDSAMYRCASSWGTSGQETQYFGPGTRLLVL.

This chain joins TRBV15 and TRBJ2-2; 7 nucleotides align to TRBD2. Germline assignment: CDR1 LNHNV and CDR2 YYDKDF (reference sequence). The trim removed 0 bases at V and 7 bases at J, leaving 5 bases unmatched. This CDR3 region has 15 residues. CDR3 in amino acids: CATSRERGSDGELFF. The CDR3 region has the DNA TGTGCCACCAGCAGAGAACGCGGGAGTGACGGGGAGCTGTTTTTT.

J is TRBJ2-1 and V is TRBV6-4; TRBD2 agrees at 11 bases. The CDR3 sequence is 16 residues long. Germline V gene lookup returns CDR1 MRHNA and CDR2 SNTAGT. V lost 0 bases to trimming and J lost 4 bases; unmatched junction nucleotides: 2. The CDR3 DNA follows: TGTGCCAGCAGTGACTCTCGGACTAGCGGGTACAATGAGCAGTTCTTC. Protein sequence: CASSDSRTSGYNEQFF.

V usage is TRBV5-4 and J usage is TRBJ1-2; D is possibly TRBD1 (5 bases). This CDR3 spans 14 amino acids. Germline assignment: CDR1 SGHNT and CDR2 YYREEE (reference sequence). The V gene lost 4 bases and the J gene lost 0 bases, with 10 bases spanning the gap. The CDR3 nucleotides read TGTGCCAGCAGCCTGACAGCCGCTAACTATGGCTACACCTTC. It yields the protein CASSLTAANYGYTF. Full variable domain (rest looked up from reference TRBV5-4 and TRBJ1-2): ETGVTQSPTHLIKTRGQQVTLRCSSQSGHNTVSWYQQALGQGPQFIFQYYREEENGRGNFPPRFSGLQFPNYSSELNVNALELDDSALYLCASSLTAANYGYTFGSGTRLTVV.

The table lists this clone with a few counts. The V gene is TRBV28, the J gene TRBJ2-7; D is possibly TRBD1 (6 bases). V was trimmed by 5 bases and J by 3 bases, leaving 8 bases between them. Per germline, CDR1 MDHEN and CDR2 SYDVKM. The CDR3 runs to 12 residues. The CDR3 here is CASSGQFYEQYF. The CDR3 DNA reads as TGTGCCAGCAGTGGACAGTTCTACGAGCAGTACTTC.

The chain couples TRBV7-8 to TRBJ1-2, with D unresolved. CDR3 size: 16 residues. V was cut by 3 bases and J by 0 bases, with 14 bases left in between. Germline assignment: CDR1 SGHVS and CDR2 FQNEAQ. Written as DNA, the CDR3 is TGTGCCAGCAGCTTTTACGAGTTTAAAGCTAACTATGGCTACACCTTC. It translates to CASSFYEFKANYGYTF.

This sequence joins TRBV6-2 or TRBV6-3 and TRBJ2-2; TRBD2 agrees at 13 bases. V was pared by 6 bases and J by 6 bases, with 4 bases of the junction left unmatched. CDR1 and CDR2 from the germline V gene are MNHEY and SVGEGT. The CDR3 spans 15 residues. The CDR3 spells CASSRGLAGPGELFF. Here the CDR3 DNA reads TGTGCCAGCAGCCGGGGACTAGCGGGACCCGGGGAGCTGTTTTTT.

This clone was seen once. The V and J genes are TRBV5-1 and TRBJ1-1; no clear D gene. Trimming shortened V by 3 bases and J by 4 bases, and 7 bases separated the two germline ends. Germline V gene data show CDR1 as SGHRS and CDR2 as YFSETQ. The CDR3 length is 12 residues. CDR3 sequence: CASSWEGTEAFF. As DNA, the CDR3 is TGCGCCAGCAGCTGGGAGGGCACTGAAGCTTTCTTT.

The chain is built from TRBV7-2 and TRBJ2-4; D is uncertain. Germline V gene data show CDR1 as SGHTA and CDR2 as FQGNSA. The CDR3 is 12 residues long. V lost 3 bases to trimming and J lost 7 bases, with 7 bases between them. The CDR3 DNA is TGTGCCAGCAGCTTCGGTAGCAACATTCAGTACTTC. Translated: CASSFGSNIQYF.

V and J are TRBV6-5 and TRBJ2-5; 10 bases match TRBD2. CDR3 length equals 13 residues. CDR1 is MNHEY, CDR2 SVGAGI, per germline. The ends lost 8 bases at V and 4 bases at J; junction bases unmatched: 4. The CDR3 DNA is TGTGCCAGCCGCCGGACTAGCGGAGAGACCCAGTACTTC. It encodes CASRRTSGETQYF.

The chain is built from TRBV6-5 and TRBJ1-5; D not certain. The V end lost 6 bases, the J end lost 1 base, and 13 bases lay between the germline ends. The CDR3 length is 15 residues. The germline V gene encodes CDR1 MNHEY and CDR2 SVGAGI. The CDR3 sequence: CASRPPGQSNQPQHF. The CDR3 DNA reads as TGTGCCAGCAGGCCCCCAGGTCAGAGCAATCAGCCCCAGCATTTT.

This clone was counted only a few times. The chain joins TRBV30 to TRBJ1-1; D call uncertain. Germline V gene lookup returns CDR1 GTSNPN and CDR2 SVGIG (reference sequence). CDR3 length: 11 amino acids. The ends were cut back, 0 bases at V and 8 bases at J, with 7 bases in the middle. CDR3 bases: TGTGCCTGGAGTGTCCAATCCGAAGCTTTCTTT. As protein: CAWSVQSEAFF.

The rearrangement uses TRBV20-1 and TRBJ2-1, with TRBD2 as a possible D gene (5 bases). V was cut by 6 bases and J by 15 bases, with 18 bases left in between. CDR3 length equals 11 residues. Germline loops: CDR1 DFQATT, CDR2 SNEGSKA (reference sequence). CDR3 in amino acids: CSARGPGSGFF. CDR3 nucleotides: TGCAGTGCCCGAGGCCCGGGGTCTGGGTTCTTC.

The chain recombines TRBV6-1 with TRBJ2-1; 9 nucleotides line up with TRBD2. The CDR3 totals 16 residues. V shed 3 bases, J shed 4 bases, and the junction held 7 bases outside the gene matches. The germline gives CDR1 MNHNS, CDR2 SASEGT. Written as DNA, the CDR3 is TGTGCCAGCAGTGACTATGGGCTAGCGGGGTACAATGAGCAGTTCTTC. Translation: CASSDYGLAGYNEQFF.

This clone appeared a single time. The chain employs TRBV11-3 and TRBJ2-2, with TRBD2 matching 13 bases. The J segment lost 4 bases and the V segment lost 5 bases, leaving 4 bases of the junction unmatched. CDR1 is SGHNT, CDR2 YENEEA, per germline. This CDR3 is 16 amino acids long. CDR3 region: CASSPGTSGTTGELFF. In DNA form, the CDR3 reads TGTGCCAGCAGCCCTGGGACTAGCGGGACCACCGGGGAGCTGTTTTTT.

This clone was detected only once. The chain recombines TRBV5-1 with TRBJ1-5; no clear D gene. This CDR3 comprises 14 residues. In germline, CDR1 is SGHRS, CDR2 YFSETQ. The ends were cut back, 4 bases at V and 6 bases at J, with 14 bases in the middle. The CDR3 sequence: CASSPGIEGQPQHF. The CDR3 DNA sequence: TGCGCCAGCAGCCCGGGGATAGAGGGTCAGCCCCAGCATTTT.

The chain uses TRBV25-1 and TRBJ2-3; no clear D. There are 14 residues in the CDR3. The germline gives CDR1 MGHDK, CDR2 SYGVNS. V gave up 1 base and J gave up 2 bases, with 7 bases separating them. CDR3 sequence (DNA): TGTGCCAGCAGTGAATTTTCTCTCACAGATACGCAGTATTTT. Residues: CASSEFSLTDTQYF.

This chain joins TRBV28 and TRBJ2-5, with 8 bases that match TRBD2. The CDR3 has 13 amino acids. V shed 4 bases, J shed 13 bases, and the junction held 11 bases outside the gene matches. The V gene's germline CDR1 is MDHEN and CDR2 SYDVKM. CDR3 sequence reads: CASSSQGTSYPYF. CDR3 bases: TGTGCCAGCAGTTCCCAAGGGACTAGTTACCCGTACTTC.